Given below is one T cell receptor beta chain in context. The sample is drawn from a study of blood T cell repertoires in COVID-19. Study summary: There were acute and convalescent COVID-19 samples, and they came from the United States, Italy and Spain. Sample material is recorded as cDNA or gDNA derived from T cells, B-cell-depleted T cells, or PBMCs.

Method: immunoSEQ multiplex PCR; TCRdb's copy keeps in-frame clones and lacks some. The table lists approximately 250,000 clones, 84% of them singletons. The V gene lost 1 base and the J gene lost 6 bases, with 11 bases spanning the gap. The CDR3 runs to 14 residues. Germline V gene sequence: CDR1 SGHVS, CDR2 FNYEAQ. Sequenced input: peripheral blood. The receptor was derived from a woman aged 40-49 years who had recovered from COVID-19. The chain joins TRBV7-6 to TRBJ2-3, with no clear D. CDR3 sequence reads: CASSLEHTGDTQYF. In nucleotides, the CDR3 is TGTGCCAGCAGCTTAGAGCACACCGGGGATACGCAGTATTTT. The complete variable domain, with remaining parts taken from reference TRBV7-6 and TRBJ2-3, reads GAGVSQSPRYKVTKRGQDVALRCDPISGHVSLYWYRQALGQGPEFLTYFNYEAQQDKSGLPNDRFSAERPEGSISTLTIQRTEQRDSAMYRCASSLEHTGDTQYFGPGTRLTVL.